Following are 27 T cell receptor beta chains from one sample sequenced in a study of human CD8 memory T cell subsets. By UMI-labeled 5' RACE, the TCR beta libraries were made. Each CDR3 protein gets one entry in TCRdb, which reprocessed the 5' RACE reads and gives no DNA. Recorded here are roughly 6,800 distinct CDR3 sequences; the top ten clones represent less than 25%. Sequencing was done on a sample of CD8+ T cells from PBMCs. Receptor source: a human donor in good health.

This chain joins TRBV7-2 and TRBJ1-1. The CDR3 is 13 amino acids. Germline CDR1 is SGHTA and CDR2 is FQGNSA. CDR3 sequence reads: CASSFDLGFEAFF.

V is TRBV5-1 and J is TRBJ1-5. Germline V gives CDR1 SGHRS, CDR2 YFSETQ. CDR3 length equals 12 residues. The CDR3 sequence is CASSPRDQPQHF. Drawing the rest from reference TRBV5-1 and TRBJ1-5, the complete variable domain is KAGVTQTPRYLIKTRGQQVTLSCSPISGHRSVSWYQQTPGQGLQFLFEYFSETQRNKGNFPGRFSGRQFSNSRSEMNVSTLELGDSALYLCASSPRDQPQHFGDGTRLSIL.

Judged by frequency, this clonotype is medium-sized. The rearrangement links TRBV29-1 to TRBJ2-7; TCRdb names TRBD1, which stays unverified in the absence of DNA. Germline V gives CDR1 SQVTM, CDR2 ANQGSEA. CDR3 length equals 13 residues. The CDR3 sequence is CSVEGQGANEQYF.

The CDR3 here is CASSHSRETGANVLTF. The chain links TRBV4-3 to TRBJ2-6; TCRdb picks TRBD1, but there is no DNA to check that call. Germline CDR1 is LGHNA and CDR2 is YSLEER. There are 16 residues in the CDR3.

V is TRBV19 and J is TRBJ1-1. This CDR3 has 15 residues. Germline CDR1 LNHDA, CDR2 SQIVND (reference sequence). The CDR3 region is CASSPPSEGNTEAFF.

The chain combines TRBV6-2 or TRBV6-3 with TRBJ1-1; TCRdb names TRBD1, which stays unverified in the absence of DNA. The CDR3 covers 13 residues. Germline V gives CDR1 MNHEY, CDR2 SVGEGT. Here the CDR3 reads CASTYRENTEAFF.

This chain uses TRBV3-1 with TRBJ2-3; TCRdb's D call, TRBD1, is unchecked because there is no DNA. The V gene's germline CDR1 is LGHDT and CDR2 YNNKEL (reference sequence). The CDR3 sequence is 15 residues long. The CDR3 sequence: CASSLGQGTSDTQYF.

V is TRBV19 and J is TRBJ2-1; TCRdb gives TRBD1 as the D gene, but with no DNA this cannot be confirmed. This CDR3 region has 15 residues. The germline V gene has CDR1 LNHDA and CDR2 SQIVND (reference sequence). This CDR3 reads CASSPSRGSYNEQFF. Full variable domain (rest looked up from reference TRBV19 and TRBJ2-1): DGGITQSPKYLFRKEGQNVTLSCEQNLNHDAMYWYRQDPGQGLRLIYYSQIVNDFQKGDIAEGYSVSREKKESFPLTVTSAQKNPTAFYLCASSPSRGSYNEQFFGPGTRLTVL.

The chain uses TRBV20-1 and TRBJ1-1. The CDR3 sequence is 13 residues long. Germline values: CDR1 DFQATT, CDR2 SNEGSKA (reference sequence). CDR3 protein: CSARDAGSTEAFF.

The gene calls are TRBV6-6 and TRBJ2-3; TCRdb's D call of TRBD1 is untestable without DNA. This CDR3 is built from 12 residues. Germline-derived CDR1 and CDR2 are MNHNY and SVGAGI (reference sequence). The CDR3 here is CATSEGSDTQYF.

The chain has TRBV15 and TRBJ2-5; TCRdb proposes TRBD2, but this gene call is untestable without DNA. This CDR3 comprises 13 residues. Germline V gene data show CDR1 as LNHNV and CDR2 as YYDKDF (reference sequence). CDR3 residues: CATSRGSGETQYF.

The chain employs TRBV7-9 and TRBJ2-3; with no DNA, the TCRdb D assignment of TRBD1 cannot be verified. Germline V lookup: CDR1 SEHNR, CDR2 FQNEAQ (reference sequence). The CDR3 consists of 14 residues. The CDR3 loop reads CASSLGGRETTQYF.

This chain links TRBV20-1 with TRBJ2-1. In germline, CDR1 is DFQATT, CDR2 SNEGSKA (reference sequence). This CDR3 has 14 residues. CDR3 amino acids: CSATYESSYNEQFF.

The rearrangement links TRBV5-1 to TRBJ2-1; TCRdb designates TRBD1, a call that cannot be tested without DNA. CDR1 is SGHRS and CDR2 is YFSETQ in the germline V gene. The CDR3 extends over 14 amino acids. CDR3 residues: CASSFGGGADEQFF.

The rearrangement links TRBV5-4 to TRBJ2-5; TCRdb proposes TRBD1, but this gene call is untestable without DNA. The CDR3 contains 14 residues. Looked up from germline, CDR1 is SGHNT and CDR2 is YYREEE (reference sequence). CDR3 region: CASSSPGGGETQYF. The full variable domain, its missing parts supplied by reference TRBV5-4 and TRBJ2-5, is ETGVTQSPTHLIKTRGQQVTLRCSSQSGHNTVSWYQQALGQGPQFIFQYYREEENGRGNFPPRFSGLQFPNYSSELNVNALELDDSALYLCASSSPGGGETQYFGPGTRLLVL.

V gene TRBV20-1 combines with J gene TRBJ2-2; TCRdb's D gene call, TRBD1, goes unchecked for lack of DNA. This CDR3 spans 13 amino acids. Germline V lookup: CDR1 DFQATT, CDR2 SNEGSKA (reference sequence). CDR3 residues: CSATTGVTGELFF.

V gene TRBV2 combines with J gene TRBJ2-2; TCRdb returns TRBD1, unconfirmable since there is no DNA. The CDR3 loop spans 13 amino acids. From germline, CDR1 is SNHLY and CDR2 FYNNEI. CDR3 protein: CASNRGSPGELFF.

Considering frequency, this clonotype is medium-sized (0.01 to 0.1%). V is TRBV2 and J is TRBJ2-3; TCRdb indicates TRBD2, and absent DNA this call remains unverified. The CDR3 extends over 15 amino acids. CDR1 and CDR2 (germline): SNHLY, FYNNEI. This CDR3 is CASSPGTSSTDTQYF.

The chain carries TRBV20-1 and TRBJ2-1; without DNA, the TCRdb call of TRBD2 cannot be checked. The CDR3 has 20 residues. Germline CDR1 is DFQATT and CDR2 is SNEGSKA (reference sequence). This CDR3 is CSAQGRTLAGQLPSYNEQFF.

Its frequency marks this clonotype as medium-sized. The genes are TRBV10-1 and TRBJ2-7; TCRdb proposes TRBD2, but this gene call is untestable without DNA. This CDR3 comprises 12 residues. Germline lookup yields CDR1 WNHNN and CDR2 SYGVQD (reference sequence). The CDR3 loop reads CASSESEGEQYF.

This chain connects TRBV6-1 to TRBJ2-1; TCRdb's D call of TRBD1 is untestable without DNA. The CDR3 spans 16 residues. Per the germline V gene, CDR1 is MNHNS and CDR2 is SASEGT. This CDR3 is CASSDVDRGYSSEQFF.

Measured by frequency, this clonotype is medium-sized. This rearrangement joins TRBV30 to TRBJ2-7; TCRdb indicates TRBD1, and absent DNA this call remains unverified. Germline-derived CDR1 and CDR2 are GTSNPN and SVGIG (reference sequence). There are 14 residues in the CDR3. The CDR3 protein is CAWSGTGGLYEQYF.

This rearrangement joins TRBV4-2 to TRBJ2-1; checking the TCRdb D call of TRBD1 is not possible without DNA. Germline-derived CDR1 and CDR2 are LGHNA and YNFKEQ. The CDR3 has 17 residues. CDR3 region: CASSQAPRSRKGDEQFF.

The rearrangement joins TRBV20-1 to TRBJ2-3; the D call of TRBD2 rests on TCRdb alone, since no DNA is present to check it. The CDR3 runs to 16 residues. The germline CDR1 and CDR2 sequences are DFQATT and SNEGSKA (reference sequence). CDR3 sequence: CSAPGDTSGRPDTQYF.

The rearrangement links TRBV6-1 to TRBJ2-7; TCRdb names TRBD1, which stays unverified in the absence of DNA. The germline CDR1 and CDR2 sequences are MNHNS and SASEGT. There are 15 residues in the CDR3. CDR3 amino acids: CASSEYPGQGNEQYF.

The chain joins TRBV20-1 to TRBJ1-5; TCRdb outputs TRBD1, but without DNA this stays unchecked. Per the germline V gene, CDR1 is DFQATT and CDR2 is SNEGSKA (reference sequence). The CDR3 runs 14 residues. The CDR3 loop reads CSASGTEYDQPQHF.

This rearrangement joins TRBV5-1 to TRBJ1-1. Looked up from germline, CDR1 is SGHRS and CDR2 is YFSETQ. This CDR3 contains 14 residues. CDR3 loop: CASSLEQLNTEAFF.